A selection of T cell receptor beta chains follows, all from one sample in a study of type 1 regulatory T cells. Which antigens these TCRs recognize remains unknown. MiXCR was run by TCRdb on the reads, yielding one entry per CDR3 protein. The profile shows fewer than 80,000 distinct CDR3 sequences, 20% to 25% of them singletons. The sample consisted of cultured type 1 regulatory T (Tr1) cells, either the whole culture or a sorted fraction (not recorded which). The receptors stem from a human donor in good health. Each CDR3 is given with its conserved first and last residue. Fields, in order: J gene, D gene, clone size, V gene, CDR3 protein, CDR3 DNA. The D gene is left open where the match is weak. The size entry is marked missing in some rows and otherwise reads once, few, many or a size class.

TRBJ2-3,NA,NA,TRBV4-2,CASSQEGNSPPTTQYF,TGTGCCAGCAGCCAAGAGGGGAACAGTCCCCCTACTACGCAGTATTTT
TRBJ2-7,TRBD2,NA,TRBV7-2,CASSTRLASYEQYF,TGTGCCAGCAGCACCCGACTAGCATCATACGAGCAGTACTTC
TRBJ1-5,TRBD1,few,TRBV4-1,CASSYGQGRQPQHF,TGCGCCAGCAGCTATGGACAGGGGAGGCAGCCCCAGCATTTT
TRBJ1-1,NA,few,TRBV6-5,CASRSTTGMNTEAFF,TGTGCCAGCAGGTCGACGACAGGAATGAACACTGAAGCTTTCTTT
TRBJ2-1,TRBD2,NA,TRBV5-8,CASSLVPGGPNHEQFF,TGTGCCAGCAGCTTGGTGCCGGGAGGGCCTAACCATGAGCAGTTCTTC
TRBJ1-5,TRBD1,few,TRBV6-1,CASRQQGVGNQPQHF,TGTGCCAGCAGACAACAGGGGGTCGGGAATCAGCCCCAGCATTTT
TRBJ1-2,NA,few,TRBV12-3/TRBV12-4,CASSSKYGYTF,TGTGCCAGCAGTTCCAAATATGGCTACACCTTC
TRBJ2-5,NA,few,TRBV27,CASRPGQQETQYF,TGTGCCAGCAGACCAGGCCAGCAAGAGACCCAGTACTTC
TRBJ2-1,NA,NA,TRBV10-3,CAIRGPNSGAPSNEQFF,TGTGCCATCAGAGGCCCGAACAGCGGAGCCCCTAGCAATGAGCAGTTCTTC
TRBJ2-5,NA,many,TRBV5-5,CASSYPRAGETQYF,TGTGCCAGCAGCTATCCCCGGGCAGGGGAGACCCAGTACTTC
TRBJ2-3,NA,many,TRBV7-9,CASSLGVDSTDTQYF,TGTGCCAGCAGCTTAGGGGTCGACAGCACAGATACGCAGTATTTT
TRBJ1-3,NA,few,TRBV4-1,CASSPDGRVVGNTIYF,TGCGCCAGCAGCCCGGACGGACGGGTTGTTGGAAACACCATATATTTT
TRBJ2-4,NA,NA,TRBV20-1,CSAREGAVRNIQYF,TGCAGTGCTAGAGAGGGAGCGGTTAGGAACATTCAGTACTTC
TRBJ2-7,TRBD2,few,TRBV5-4,CASSTGTSGIYEQYF,TGTGCCAGCAGTACCGGGACTAGCGGAATCTACGAGCAGTACTTC
TRBJ2-3,TRBD1,few,TRBV30,CAWSAGGADTQYF,TGTGCCTGGAGTGCAGGGGGCGCAGATACGCAGTATTTT
TRBJ1-3,NA,few,TRBV6-5,CASMKTDSGNTIYF,TGTGCCAGCATGAAGACTGACTCTGGAAACACCATATATTTT
TRBJ2-2,NA,NA,TRBV5-1,CASSLTGPGWELFF,TGCGCCAGCAGCTTGACAGGGCCCGGCTGGGAGCTGTTTTTT
TRBJ1-1,NA,NA,TRBV12-3/TRBV12-4,CASSTNLWQPNTEAFF,TGTGCCAGCAGTACGAACCTCTGGCAGCCGAACACTGAAGCTTTCTTT
TRBJ2-5,NA,NA,TRBV19,CASSALGATQYF,TGTGCCAGTAGCGCCCTGGGGGCTACCCAGTACTTC
TRBJ2-1,TRBD2,NA,TRBV7-2,CASSLYAGGYNEQFF,TGTGCCAGCAGCTTATATGCGGGAGGCTACAATGAGCAGTTCTTC
TRBJ2-7,TRBD2,few,TRBV20-1,CSALGTNSYEQYF,TGCAGTGCCCTCGGGACTAACTCCTACGAGCAGTACTTC
TRBJ2-1,TRBD1,NA,TRBV7-9,CANSSRQGSEQFF,TGTGCCAACAGCTCCAGACAGGGGTCTGAGCAGTTCTTC
TRBJ1-4,NA,many,TRBV5-1,CASSGSYFYEKLFF,TGCGCCAGCAGCGGTTCCTACTTTTATGAAAAACTGTTTTTT
TRBJ2-2,NA,few,TRBV5-1,CASSLAQGTGELFF,TGCGCCAGCAGCTTAGCGCAAGGTACCGGGGAGCTGTTTTTT